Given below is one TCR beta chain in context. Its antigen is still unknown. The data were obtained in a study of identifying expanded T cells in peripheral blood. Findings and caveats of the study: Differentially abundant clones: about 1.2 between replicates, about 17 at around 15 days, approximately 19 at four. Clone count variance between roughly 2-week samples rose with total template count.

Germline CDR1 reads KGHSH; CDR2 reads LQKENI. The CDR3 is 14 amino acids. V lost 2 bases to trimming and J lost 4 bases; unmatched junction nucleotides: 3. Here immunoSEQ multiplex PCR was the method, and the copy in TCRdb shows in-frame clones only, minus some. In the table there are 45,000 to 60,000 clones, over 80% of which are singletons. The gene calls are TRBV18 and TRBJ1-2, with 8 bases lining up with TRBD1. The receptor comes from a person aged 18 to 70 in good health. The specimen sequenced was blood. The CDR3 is CASSPTGQAYGYTF. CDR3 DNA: TGTGCCAGCTCACCAACGGGACAGGCCTATGGCTACACCTTC.